This T cell receptor beta chain was obtained from a study of shared clonotypes between healthy human individuals (TCRdb year 2020). Turning to the overall study: The cohort comprised a couple of women and a few men aged 18 to 49 years. Different laboratories and diverse techniques were used to prepare libraries and sequence TCR repertoires, to increase sequencing depth and limit assay-specific biases. Per donor, three plates each were used for CD4 naive and CD4 memory, two for CD8 naive, and one for CD8 memory. Between about 0.85 and 9.5 billion PBMCs per donor were obtained by leukapheresis. To estimate repertoire size and how much clonotypes are shared between individuals, the study performed deep sequencing of blood TCR repertoires from 4 to 6 healthy adults. Results the study describes overall, beyond this receptor: Sampling was restricted to blood, and TCR repertoires in tissue are likely to differ from TCR repertoires in blood. Based on pairwise subsampling, the degree of clonotype sharing among donors was expected to be affected by sequencing depth. Estimated clonotype richness was generally larger for naive than for memory subsets. The small number of donors limited the genetic and exposure-history diversity represented. Higher generation probabilities were observed for clonotypes shared by all four sorted-subset donors than for non-shared clonotypes. About 5% of naive CD4, around 4% of naive CD8, approximately 2.2% of memory CD4, and around 0.4% of memory CD8 clonotypes were shared across several donors. Incomplete sequencing was indicated by rarefaction of sorted-subset datasets, despite the large sequencing depth.

For the CD8 naive samples, CD45RO-negative cells were positively selected for CCR7, yielding a CD45RA+CCR7+ population from which TemRA cells were excluded. The donors were healthy, HIV-negative adults who had no recently reported acute infections or vaccinations. All donors were Caucasian adults living in Nashville, Tennessee, USA. Blood was obtained by leukapheresis, after which PBMCs were separated by Ficoll-Histopaque density gradient centrifugation and cryopreserved in liquid nitrogen vapor phase. Analytical flow cytometry was used to check the purity and quantity of each magnetically sorted T cell population. Genomic DNA was isolated from each sorted fraction and quantified by UV absorbance on a Nanodrop 2000c. At the junction V is shortened by 4 bases and J by 0 bases, with 9 bases in between. Spanning cysteine to phenylalanine, the CDR3 consists of 15 amino acids. The kept DNA is CDR3 alone, 45 bases in frame from the first base. Looking up the germline V gene yields CDR1 MGHRA and CDR2 YSYEKL.

On this clone itself: Its antigen remains undetermined. No much larger clone is present one base from it, and per-base qualities are unavailable.

Using the deep immunoSEQ assay, multiplex PCR amplified TCR CDR3 regions from genomic DNA. Extracted genomic DNA from each cell subset was distributed evenly across all wells of several immunoSEQ 96-well plates, and each plate was treated as a replicate. Each replicate PCR for sorted subsets received 200 ng genomic DNA, equal to tens of thousands of T cell genomes. The purified libraries were quantified using a Qubit 3.0 fluorometer, sized with a Bioanalyzer 2100, and then quantified again using the KAPA Library Quantification kit. Each immunoSEQ 96-well plate was sequenced on its own single-read 150-cycle Illumina NextSeq 550 flow cell. The study's processing was this. Because the immunoSEQ output included only junctional sequences and no quality scores, the filtering could not be the same as the filtering used for full-length reads. Sequences were annotated with PyIR, a Python wrapper for IgBLAST v1.9, and V/J genes and CDR3 were assigned using IMGT germline references. Reads were removed for weak V/J assignments (E-value above 1e-6), missing CDR3, stop codons, out-of-frame junctions, or ambiguous translated residues. A V3J clonotype was defined by an identical inferred V gene, J gene, and CDR3 amino acid sequence. To compute the percentage overlap between repertoires, the number of shared unique clonotypes was divided by the size of the smaller repertoire. RTK rarefaction, the Chao1 estimator, and Recon v2.1 estimates of unobserved clonotypes were used to assess repertoire richness. Generation probabilities were computed with OLGA for all TCRbeta clonotypes obtained by the gDNA method from a handful of donors. Held by TCRdb, this immuneACCESS table contains in-frame sequences only and omits some clones. Under half of the omission traces to an unresolved V gene where checked; the cause of the rest is unknown. D and trimming were read from the DNA, whereas the V and J calls and clone size are those reported in that table. In this sample the table shows more than 2 million clones, around 93% of which occur a single time. Of the sample, about 1.6% falls within the top ten clones.

The sequenced material came from naive CD8+ T cells from PBMCs. The cell subset or site label, read with the paper, signifies: CD45RA+CCR7+. The chain couples TRBV4-1 to TRBJ2-2, and perhaps TRBD1 as D gene, on 6 matching bases. The receptor was isolated from a man younger than 35 in good health. Some clones in this sample may be carry-over from other donors' samples. The CDR3 protein: CASSLRDTNTGELFF. The DNA sequence is given as TGCGCCAGCAGCCTGAGGGACACGAACACCGGGGAGCTGTTTTTT.